The clone carrying this T cell receptor (beta chain) was found once. As yet, its antigen is unknown. Germline V gene lookup returns CDR1 SGHTA and CDR2 FQGNSA. This CDR3 is 17 amino acids long. Trimming at V came to 5 bases and at J to 7 bases, leaving 10 bases not matched to a gene. The data derive from a study of identical twins. Study-level results: Cord blood beta clonotypes present at high abundance carried fewer insertions; no such pattern appeared in memory repertoires. Analyses of zero insertions could be partly confounded by invariant MAIT and iNKT cells.

Unique molecular identifiers were present on the cDNA, which also gained a universal primer site by template switching. TCRdb passed the 5' RACE reads through MiXCR, listing each CDR3 protein once. The table shows more than 1.5 million distinct CDR3 sequences, with more than 30% occurring only once. Every one of the donors was a healthy Caucasian. The rearrangement links TRBV7-2 to TRBJ2-4, with 14 bases lining up with TRBD2. The sample comprised cord blood. This TCR was sampled from a newborn girl in good health. CDR3 in amino acids: CASSETGTSGSWNIQYF. The CDR3 DNA follows: TGTGCCAGCAGCGAAACCGGGACTAGCGGGAGCTGGAACATTCAGTACTTC.